This T cell receptor beta chain was captured in a study of shared clonotypes between healthy human individuals (TCRdb year 2020). Some background on the complete study: A couple of women and a few men aged 18 to 49 years were included in the cohort. Per donor, three plates each were used for CD4 naive and CD4 memory, two for CD8 naive, and one for CD8 memory. The study deeply sequenced blood TCR repertoires of about 5 healthy adults to estimate repertoire size and the extent of clonotype sharing between individuals. Libraries were prepared and TCR repertoires were sequenced by different laboratories using diverse techniques, in order to increase sequencing depth and limit assay-specific biases. Per donor, leukapheresis produced somewhere between about 0.85 and 9.5 billion PBMCs. General findings and caveats noted by the study authors: About 5% of naive CD4, 3% to 3.5% of naive CD8, about 2.4% of memory CD4, and approximately 0.4% of memory CD8 clonotypes were shared across several donors. Compared with non-shared clonotypes, the clonotypes found in all four sorted-subset donors had higher generation probabilities. The small number of donors limited the genetic and exposure-history diversity represented. Incomplete sequencing was indicated by rarefaction of sorted-subset datasets, despite the large sequencing depth. Based on pairwise subsampling, the degree of clonotype sharing among donors was expected to be affected by sequencing depth. Sampling was restricted to blood, and TCR repertoires in tissues likely differ from the TCR repertoires found in blood. Larger estimated clonotype richness was generally found for naive subsets than for memory subsets.

On this clone itself: Its target antigen remains unknown. There are no base qualities to consult, and no much larger clone falls within one base.

CD8 naive samples consisted of CD45RO-negative cells that were positively selected for CCR7, yielding a CD45RA+CCR7+ population without TemRA cells. The donors were healthy, HIV-negative adults with no recently reported acute infections or vaccinations. All donors were Caucasian adults living in Nashville, Tennessee, USA. After blood collection by leukapheresis, PBMCs were isolated using Ficoll-Histopaque density gradient centrifugation and then cryopreserved in the vapor phase of liquid nitrogen. Analytical flow cytometry was used to check the purity and quantity of every magnetically sorted T cell population. Genomic DNA was isolated from every sorted fraction and measured by UV absorbance on a Nanodrop 2000c. From the cysteine up to the phenylalanine, the CDR3 has a length of 19 residues. Here the CDR3 DNA is all that survives: 57 bases in frame from base 1. The germline V and J ends show losses of 7 bases and 0 bases respectively, and no gene match explains 14 bases of the junction. CDR1 and CDR2 are drawn from the germline V gene: SQVTM, ANQGSEA.

TCR CDR3 regions were amplified from genomic DNA by multiplex PCR using the deep immunoSEQ assay. Genomic DNA extracted from each cell subset was distributed evenly over all wells of several immunoSEQ 96-well plates, and each plate served as one replicate. Each replicate PCR for sorted subsets received about 0.2 ug genomic DNA, equal to some 32,000 T cell genomes. Purified libraries were quantified with a Qubit 3.0 fluorometer, sized on a Bioanalyzer 2100, and re-quantified with the KAPA Library Quantification kit. Each immunoSEQ 96-well plate was sequenced on its own single-read 150-cycle Illumina NextSeq 550 flow cell. Per the authors' processing: Because the immunoSEQ output held only junctional sequences and lacked quality scores, the filtering could not match the filtering applied to full-length reads. To assign V/J genes and CDR3, sequences were annotated using PyIR, a Python wrapper for IgBLAST v1.9, with IMGT germline references. Reads were removed for weak V/J assignments (E-value above 1e-6), missing CDR3, stop codons, out-of-frame junctions, or ambiguous translated residues. A V3J clonotype was defined by an identical inferred V gene, J gene, and CDR3 amino acid sequence. The percentage overlap between two repertoires was calculated by dividing the number of shared unique clonotypes by the size of the smaller repertoire. Repertoire richness was assessed with RTK rarefaction, the Chao1 estimator, and Recon v2.1 estimates of unobserved clonotypes. Generation probabilities for all TCRbeta clonotypes obtained by the gDNA method from a handful of donors were computed using OLGA. This immuneACCESS table, as held by TCRdb, lists in-frame sequences with V and J called but not all clones. Of the missing ones, under half trace to an unresolved V gene in checked studies; the others have no known cause. V and J calls and clone size follow that table, whereas D and trimming were derived from the DNA. The sample profile shows about 580,000 clones; more than 95% of them were found once. Of the sample, more than 0.3% is held by the ten largest clones.

Sequenced material: naive CD8+ T cells sorted from blood. The sample's cell subset or site label, decoded: CD45RA+CCR7+. The receptor was isolated from a man aged 30 to 45 in good health. Recombination joined TRBV29-1 with TRBJ2-4; 14 nucleotides in the junction match TRBD2. In nucleotides, the sequence is TGCAGCGGGGGCGTCCCCGGACTAGCGGGAGGCTTAGCCAAAAACATTCAGTACTTC. Translated, this gives CSGGVPGLAGGLAKNIQYF.